The present T cell receptor beta chain was sequenced within a study of control samples from healthy donors and cancer patients. The V and J ends lost 1 base and 5 bases respectively, with 8 bases between them. The CDR3 consists of 13 residues. Germline V gene lookup returns CDR1 MDHEN and CDR2 SYDVKM. Profiled with immunoSEQ multiplex PCR; TCRdb holds only in-frame clones, not every one. The sample shows roughly 120,000 clones, 90% to 95% of them seen only once. The specimen sequenced was blood. V and J are TRBV28 and TRBJ1-1, with unresolved D. The receptor was derived from a woman aged 18-29 years in good health. CDR3 coding DNA: TGTGCCAGCAGTTTATACGGGGTTACTGAAGCTTTCTTT. Translated: CASSLYGVTEAFF.